A single sample is the source of the 17 T cell receptor beta chains below, sequenced in a study of control samples from healthy donors and cancer patients. Sequencing used immunoSEQ multiplex PCR; TCRdb keeps in-frame clones, though not all of them. The sample gives under 450,000 clones, around 90% of which show up once; about 6.3% is in the top ten. Sequencing was performed on PBMCs. The receptors come from a man aged 40-55 years with head and neck cancer.

This chain connects TRBV27 to TRBJ1-5; no firm D call. Per the germline V gene, CDR1 is MNHEY and CDR2 is SMNVEV (reference sequence). V lost 0 bases and J lost 0, with 9 bases in between. The CDR3 is 16 amino acids. The CDR3 is CASSLSGPYSNQPQHF. In DNA form, the CDR3 reads TGTGCCAGCAGTTTATCAGGCCCCTATAGCAATCAGCCCCAGCATTTT.

The rearrangement joins TRBV19 to TRBJ2-7; 7 bases map to TRBD2. CDR1 LNHDA and CDR2 SQIVND come from the germline V gene (reference sequence). Unmatched junction bases numbered 13, after V lost 5 bases and J lost 6 bases. This CDR3 has 15 amino acids. The CDR3 region is CASSSTGLAAAEQYF. The CDR3, as DNA: TGTGCCAGTAGTTCCACCGGCCTAGCGGCGGCCGAGCAGTACTTC.

The chain combines TRBV6-5 with TRBJ1-1; no firm D call. The V and J ends lost 11 bases and 3 bases respectively, with 19 bases between them. The germline gives CDR1 MNHEY, CDR2 SVGAGI. This CDR3 has 14 amino acids. The CDR3 DNA follows: TGTGCCGTCGCTTCGTCGTTGCCGTACACTGAAGCTTTCTTT. Amino acid sequence: CAVASSLPYTEAFF.

This rearrangement joins TRBV4-3 to TRBJ2-7; 8 nucleotides agree with TRBD1. The CDR3 runs 14 residues. The germline gives CDR1 LGHNA, CDR2 YSLEER. The trim removed 2 bases at V and 5 bases at J, leaving 5 bases unmatched. The CDR3 sequence: CASSQTDRANEQYF. The DNA for the CDR3 is TGCGCCAGCAGCCAAACGGACAGGGCCAACGAGCAGTACTTC.

The V gene is TRBV5-1, the J gene TRBJ2-1; 11 bases line up with TRBD2. CDR3 length equals 18 residues. Germline assignment: CDR1 SGHRS and CDR2 YFSETQ. V shed 4 bases, J shed 4 bases, and the junction held 13 bases outside the gene matches. This CDR3 is CASSQLVTSGTPYNEQFF. In DNA, the CDR3 is TGCGCCAGCAGCCAACTAGTGACTAGCGGGACCCCATACAATGAGCAGTTCTTC.

This sequence joins TRBV7-2 and TRBJ1-5, with D unclear. Germline CDR1 reads SGHTA; CDR2 reads FQGNSA. Trimming stripped 1 base from V and 6 bases from J, with 7 bases between. This CDR3 is 13 amino acids long. Here the CDR3 reads CASSLDEGQPQHF. The CDR3 bases are TGTGCCAGCAGCTTAGACGAAGGTCAGCCCCAGCATTTT.

The gene calls are TRBV4-1 and TRBJ2-5; TRBD1 agrees at 8 bases. This CDR3 is built from 13 residues. Germline V gene lookup returns CDR1 MGHRA and CDR2 YSYEKL. The junction had 4 bases not matched to a gene; V was cut back by 5 bases and J by 5 bases. As DNA, the CDR3 is TGCGCCAGCAGCTTCTACAGGGGGGAGACCCAGTACTTC. As protein: CASSFYRGETQYF.

This rearrangement joins TRBV28 to TRBJ1-3, with D maybe TRBD1 (6 bases). V was trimmed by 10 bases and J by 3 bases, leaving 10 bases between them. The CDR3 is made up of 12 amino acids. Germline V gene lookup returns CDR1 MDHEN and CDR2 SYDVKM. The CDR3 is CATGGGGNTIYF. The CDR3 coding sequence is TGTGCCACCGGGGGCGGTGGAAACACCATATATTTT.

The gene calls are TRBV5-1 and TRBJ1-1; possibly TRBD1 for D (5 bases). CDR3 length: 12 amino acids. CDR1 is SGHRS and CDR2 is YFSETQ in the germline V gene. V was shortened by 4 bases and J by 11 bases, with 15 bases between the two germline ends. The CDR3 reads CASSTYQGVAFF. CDR3 sequence (DNA): TGCGCCAGCAGCACCTACCAGGGTGTGGCTTTCTTT.

The chain joins TRBV20-1 to TRBJ2-6; no definite D call. This CDR3 region has 13 residues. V was pared by 3 bases and J by 0 bases, with 3 bases between. In germline, CDR1 is DFQATT, CDR2 SNEGSKA (reference sequence). CDR3 in amino acids: CSASGSGANVLTF. The CDR3 DNA reads as TGCAGTGCTAGTGGCTCTGGGGCCAACGTCCTGACTTTC.

The gene calls are TRBV15 and TRBJ2-4, with 13 nucleotides matching TRBD2. Germline V gene lookup returns CDR1 LNHNV and CDR2 YYDKDF (reference sequence). V trimming: 4 bases; J trimming: 6 bases; junction bases outside the gene matches: 6. The CDR3 runs 16 residues. DNA for the CDR3: TGTGCCACCAGCATAACTAGCGGGAGGGTCGGAAACATTCAGTACTTC. Its protein product is CATSITSGRVGNIQYF.

The chain is built from TRBV5-1 and TRBJ2-5, with 8 bases fitting TRBD2. Germline CDR1 is SGHRS and CDR2 is YFSETQ. This CDR3 has 14 amino acids. Germline trimming cut 4 bases from V and 5 bases from J; bases unmatched to any gene: 7. CDR3 bases: TGCGCCAGCAGCCCCGGGGGGGCCAGGGAGACCCAGTACTTC. This codes for CASSPGGARETQYF.

The genes are TRBV19 and TRBJ2-2; 8 nucleotides agree with TRBD1. Looked up from germline, CDR1 is LNHDA and CDR2 is SQIVND (reference sequence). Germline trimming cut 5 bases from V and 2 bases from J; bases unmatched to any gene: 10. This CDR3 is built from 17 residues. The CDR3 nucleotides read TGTGCCAGTAGTCCGTATTTTGGACAGGGAAACACCGGGGAGCTGTTTTTT. Encoded protein: CASSPYFGQGNTGELFF.

The sample holds a few counts of this clone. This chain uses TRBV2 with TRBJ2-7; TRBD1 aligns across 11 bases. CDR1 is SNHLY and CDR2 is FYNNEI in the germline V gene. The CDR3 runs to 14 residues. V lost 6 bases to trimming and J lost 6 bases; unmatched junction nucleotides: 7. DNA of the CDR3: TGTGCCAGCAGCCCACCCGGGACAGGGGGCGAGCAGTACTTC. Encoded protein: CASSPPGTGGEQYF.

This chain links TRBV6-6 with TRBJ1-5, with no clear D. The CDR3 spans 15 residues. Germline CDR1 is MNHNY and CDR2 is SVGAGI (reference sequence). Trimming took 2 bases from V and 3 from J, leaving 11 bases between them. The CDR3 region has the DNA TGTGCCAGCAGTTACGAGAAGGGATACAATCAGCCCCAGCATTTT. This sequence encodes CASSYEKGYNQPQHF.

The chain recombines TRBV27 with TRBJ1-1, with D maybe TRBD1 (5 bases). V lost 5 bases, J lost 0 bases, and 10 bases lay in between. CDR3 length: 14 amino acids. Per germline, CDR1 MNHEY and CDR2 SMNVEV (reference sequence). As DNA, the CDR3 is TGTGCCAGCAGTCTACAGGCCATGAACACTGAAGCTTTCTTT. This translates into CASSLQAMNTEAFF.

The chain employs TRBV19 and TRBJ2-2; TRBD2 is a possible D gene (5 bases). V was shortened by 5 bases and J by 8 bases, with 18 bases between the two germline ends. Germline CDR1 LNHDA, CDR2 SQIVND (reference sequence). The CDR3 spans 15 residues. CDR3 residues: CASSLPGGYSGELFF. CDR3 in DNA: TGTGCCAGTAGTCTGCCAGGAGGCTACTCAGGGGAGCTGTTTTTT.